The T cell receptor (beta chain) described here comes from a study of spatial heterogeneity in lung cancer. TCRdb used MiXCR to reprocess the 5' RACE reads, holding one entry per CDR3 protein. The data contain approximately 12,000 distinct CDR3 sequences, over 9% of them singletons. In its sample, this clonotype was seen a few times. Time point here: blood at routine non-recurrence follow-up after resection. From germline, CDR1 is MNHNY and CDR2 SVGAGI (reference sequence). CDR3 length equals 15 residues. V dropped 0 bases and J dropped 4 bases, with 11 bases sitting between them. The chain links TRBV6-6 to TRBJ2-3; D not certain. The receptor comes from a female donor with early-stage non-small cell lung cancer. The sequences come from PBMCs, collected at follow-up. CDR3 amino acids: CASSYSENPADTQYF. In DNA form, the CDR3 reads TGTGCCAGCAGTTACTCTGAAAACCCGGCAGATACGCAGTATTTT.